This T cell receptor beta chain is from a study of blood T cell repertoires in COVID-19. TCRdb keeps only in-frame clones here, not all; method: immunoSEQ multiplex PCR. The sample comprises over 130,000 clones, about 87% of which are singletons, and around 3.9% rests with the top ten. V lost 2 bases, J lost 4 bases, and 6 bases stayed unmatched. Germline V gene lookup returns CDR1 GTSNPN and CDR2 SVGIG (reference sequence). This CDR3 contains 14 residues. This clonotype was obtained from a man aged 45-60 years in a cohort exposed to, infected with or recovered from COVID-19 (not recorded which). The rearrangement uses TRBV30 and TRBJ1-2; 8 bases line up with TRBD1. The sample was PBMCs or T cells enriched from blood (not recorded which). CDR3 loop: CAWSQDRDLYGYTF. The CDR3 DNA follows: TGTGCCTGGAGTCAGGACAGGGACCTCTATGGCTACACCTTC.